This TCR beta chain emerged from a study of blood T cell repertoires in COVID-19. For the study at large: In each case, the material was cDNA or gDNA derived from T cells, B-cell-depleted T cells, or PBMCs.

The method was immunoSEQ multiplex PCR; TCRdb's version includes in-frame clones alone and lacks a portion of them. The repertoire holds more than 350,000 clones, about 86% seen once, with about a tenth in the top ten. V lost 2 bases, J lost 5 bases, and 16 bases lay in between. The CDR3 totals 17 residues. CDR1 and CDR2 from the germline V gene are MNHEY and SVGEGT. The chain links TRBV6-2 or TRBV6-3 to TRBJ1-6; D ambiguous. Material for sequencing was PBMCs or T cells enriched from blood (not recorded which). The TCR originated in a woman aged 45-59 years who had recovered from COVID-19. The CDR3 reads CASSYPTVTFDNSPLHF. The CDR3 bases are TGTGCCAGCAGTTACCCAACGGTAACTTTCGATAATTCACCCCTCCACTTT.